Listed here are 15 T cell receptor beta chains from one sample, sequenced in a study of T cell responses to AZD1222 COVID-19 vaccine. Using immunoSEQ multiplex PCR, the repertoire was profiled, and TCRdb retains in-frame clones only, with some absent. The table has some 130,000 clones, roughly 87% seen once. The source was peripheral blood, collected 28 days after the second AZD1222 dose. Receptors were obtained from an adult who received the AZD1222 COVID-19 vaccine.

The V call is TRBV2, the J call TRBJ1-2, with TRBD1 matching 7 bases. With V trimmed by 5 bases and J by 0 bases, 9 bases remained unmatched. The length of the CDR3 is 16 residues. From germline, CDR1 is SNHLY and CDR2 FYNNEI. The CDR3 sequence is CASSTDRDGANYGYTF. In DNA form, the CDR3 reads TGTGCCAGCAGTACAGACAGGGACGGAGCTAACTATGGCTACACCTTC.

The CDR3 spells CASSRRTDRTEAFF. The DNA of the CDR3 is TGTGCCAGCAGCCGACGGACAGACCGCACTGAAGCTTTCTTT. The rearrangement uses TRBV11-1 and TRBJ1-1; tentative D call: TRBD1 (6 bases). Germline-derived CDR1 and CDR2 are SGHAT and FQDESV (reference sequence). Trimming shortened V by 5 bases and J by 4 bases, and 14 bases separated the two germline ends. The CDR3 extends over 14 amino acids.

This sequence joins TRBV29-1 and TRBJ1-2, with no clear D. The germline CDR1 and CDR2 sequences are SQVTM and ANQGSEA. Trimming removed 4 bases from V and 4 bases from J, with 13 bases in between. CDR3 length: 13 residues. The CDR3 protein is CSVGLGQSYGYTF. CDR3 DNA sequence: TGCAGCGTTGGCCTTGGGCAGTCCTATGGCTACACCTTC.

This clone was recorded only once. DNA for the CDR3: TGTGCCAGCAGTTACTCGACGGGGGCAGAGCGCTCACCCCTCCACTTT. Protein sequence: CASSYSTGAERSPLHF. The chain links TRBV6-5 to TRBJ1-6; possible D gene TRBD1, 6 bases. Between the trimmed V and J ends, which lost 0 bases and 10 bases, there was a span of 16 bases. CDR1 MNHEY and CDR2 SVGAGI come from the germline V gene. There are 16 residues in the CDR3.

V usage is TRBV5-4 and J usage is TRBJ2-3; 9 nucleotides match TRBD2. Unmatched junction bases numbered 7, after V lost 6 bases and J lost 2 bases. Germline V lookup: CDR1 SGHNT, CDR2 YYREEE (reference sequence). The CDR3 covers 15 residues. CDR3 residues: CASTPAGGTTDTQYF. CDR3 nucleotide sequence: TGTGCCAGCACCCCAGCGGGAGGTACCACAGATACGCAGTATTTT.

The chain combines TRBV7-2 with TRBJ1-1, with 7 positions matching TRBD1. Germline values: CDR1 SGHTA, CDR2 FQGNSA. The CDR3 is made up of 14 amino acids. Losses at the gene ends were 5 bases for V and 0 bases for J; bases not matched to a gene: 3. For the CDR3, the DNA is TGTGCCAGCAGCCGGACAGGTTTGAACACTGAAGCTTTCTTT. It translates to CASSRTGLNTEAFF.

The genes are TRBV7-8 and TRBJ1-4; TRBD1 might be the D (6 bases). V was clipped by 0 bases and J by 5 bases, with 10 bases between them. Germline CDR1 reads SGHVS; CDR2 reads FQNEAQ. CDR3 size: 15 residues. Here the CDR3 reads CASSLAGRGNEKLFF. CDR3 nucleotide sequence: TGTGCCAGCAGCTTAGCCGGCAGGGGCAATGAAAAACTGTTTTTT.

V gene TRBV4-3 combines with J gene TRBJ2-3; 15 nucleotides agree with TRBD2. Trimming cost V 3 bases and J 4 bases; bases outside gene matches: 11. The germline gives CDR1 LGHNA, CDR2 YSLEER. CDR3 length equals 19 residues. The CDR3 here is CASSQALGTSGGMSDTQYF. The CDR3 DNA is TGCGCCAGCAGCCAGGCCCTTGGGACTAGCGGGGGGATGTCAGATACGCAGTATTTT.

The rearrangement uses TRBV27 and TRBJ1-6; no clear D. This CDR3 region has 13 residues. V was pared by 8 bases and J by 9 bases, with 14 bases between. Per the germline V gene, CDR1 is MNHEY and CDR2 is SMNVEV (reference sequence). CDR3 residues: CASQVQRGSPLHF. CDR3 nucleotides: TGTGCCAGCCAAGTTCAGCGAGGTTCACCCCTCCACTTT.

This clone was seen just once. The chain links TRBV9 to TRBJ2-1, with 7 bases aligning to TRBD2. The CDR3 spans 15 residues. Losses at the gene ends were 8 bases for V and 0 bases for J; bases not matched to a gene: 8. CDR1 SGDLS and CDR2 YYNGEE come from the germline V gene. CDR3 region: CASSIGGSSYNEQFF. CDR3 bases: TGTGCCAGTAGCATCGGGGGGAGCTCCTACAATGAGCAGTTCTTC. The whole variable domain, filled in from reference TRBV9 and TRBJ2-1, reads DSGVTQTPKHLITATGQRVTLRCSPRSGDLSVYWYQQSLDQGLQFLIQYYNGEERAKGNILERFSAQQFPDLHSELNLSSLELGDSALYFCASSIGGSSYNEQFFGPGTRLTVL.

The chain carries TRBV5-4 and TRBJ1-1, with a possible D match to TRBD1 (5 bases). Germline assignment: CDR1 SGHNT and CDR2 YYREEE (reference sequence). The CDR3 covers 15 residues. V was cut by 2 bases and J by 1 base, with 12 bases left in between. The CDR3 reads CASSFETDPNTEAFF. Here the CDR3 DNA reads TGTGCCAGCAGCTTCGAGACAGACCCGAACACTGAAGCTTTCTTT.

This chain connects TRBV7-2 to TRBJ1-1; tentatively, D is TRBD1 (6 bases). This CDR3 is built from 14 residues. Deletions cut 5 bases from V and 0 bases from J, with 10 bases between. Germline V gene sequence: CDR1 SGHTA, CDR2 FQGNSA. This CDR3 is CASSQTGLNTEAFF. For the CDR3, the DNA is TGTGCCAGCAGCCAAACAGGGCTGAACACTGAAGCTTTCTTT. Based on the CDR3 plus reference TRBV7-2 and TRBJ1-1, the full variable domain is GAGVSQSPSNKVTEKGKDVELRCDPISGHTALYWYRQSLGQGLEFLIYFQGNSAPDKSGLPSDRFSAERTGGSVSTLTIQRTQQEDSAVYLCASSQTGLNTEAFFGQGTRLTVV.

V usage is TRBV9 and J usage is TRBJ2-3; D remains unclear. The germline V and J ends were trimmed by 0 bases and 0 bases, with 8 bases remaining between them. CDR3 length: 15 amino acids. The germline CDR1 and CDR2 sequences are SGDLS and YYNGEE. As DNA, the CDR3 is TGTGCCAGCAGCGTAGTGGCGTCTAGCACAGATACGCAGTATTTT. Translation gives CASSVVASSTDTQYF.

This clone was seen a handful of times. V and J are TRBV2 and TRBJ1-5, with TRBD1 matching 7 bases. The CDR3 spans 15 residues. Germline CDR1 and CDR2: SNHLY and FYNNEI. V lost 5 bases and J lost 0; bases outside the gene matches: 4. Written as DNA, the CDR3 is TGTGCCAGCAGTACCCACAGGGGTAGCAATCAGCCCCAGCATTTT. Protein product: CASSTHRGSNQPQHF.

This rearrangement joins TRBV11-2 to TRBJ1-1; possible D gene TRBD1, 5 bases. Trimming removed 3 bases at V and 5 bases at J, with 10 bases between. This CDR3 region has 13 residues. Germline CDR1 and CDR2: SGHAT and FQNNGV. The CDR3 bases are TGTGCCAGCAGCTTTGGGGGTGGGACTGAAGCTTTCTTT. Its translation: CASSFGGGTEAFF.